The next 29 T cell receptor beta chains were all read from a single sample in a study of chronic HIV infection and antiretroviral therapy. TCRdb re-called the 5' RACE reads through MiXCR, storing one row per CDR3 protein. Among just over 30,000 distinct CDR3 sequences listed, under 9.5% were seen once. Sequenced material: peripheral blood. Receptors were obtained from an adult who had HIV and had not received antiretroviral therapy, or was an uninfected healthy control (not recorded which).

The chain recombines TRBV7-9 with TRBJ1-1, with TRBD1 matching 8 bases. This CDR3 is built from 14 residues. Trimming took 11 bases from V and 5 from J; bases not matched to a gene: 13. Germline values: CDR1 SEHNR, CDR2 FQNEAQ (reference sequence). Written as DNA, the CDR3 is TGTGCCGGTCACTCTGACAGGGGCGGGACTGAAGCTTTCTTT. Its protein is CAGHSDRGGTEAFF. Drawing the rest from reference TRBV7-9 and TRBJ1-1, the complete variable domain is DTGVSQNPRHKITKRGQNVTFRCDPISEHNRLYWYRQTLGQGPEFLTYFQNEAQLEKSRLLSDRFSAERPKGSFSTLEIQRTEQGDSAMYLCAGHSDRGGTEAFFGQGTRLTVV.

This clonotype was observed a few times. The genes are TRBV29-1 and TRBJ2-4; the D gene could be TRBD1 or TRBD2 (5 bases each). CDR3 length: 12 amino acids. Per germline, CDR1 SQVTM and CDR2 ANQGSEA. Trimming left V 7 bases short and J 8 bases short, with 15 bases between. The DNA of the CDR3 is TGCAGCGCCGGGATGAGGGGAGACATTCAGTACTTC. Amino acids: CSAGMRGDIQYF.

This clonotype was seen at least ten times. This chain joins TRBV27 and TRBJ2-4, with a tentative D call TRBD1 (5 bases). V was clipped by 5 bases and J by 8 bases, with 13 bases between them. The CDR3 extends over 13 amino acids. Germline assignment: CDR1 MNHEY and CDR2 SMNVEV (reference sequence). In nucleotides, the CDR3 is TGTGCCAGCAGTCATACGACAGAGGACATTCAGTACTTC. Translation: CASSHTTEDIQYF.

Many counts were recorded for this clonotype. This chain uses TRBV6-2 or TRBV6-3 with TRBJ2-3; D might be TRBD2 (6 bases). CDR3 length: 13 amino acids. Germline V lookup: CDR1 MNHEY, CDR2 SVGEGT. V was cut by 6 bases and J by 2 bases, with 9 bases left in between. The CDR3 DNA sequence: TGTGCCAGCAGCAGGGACTCCACAGATACGCAGTATTTT. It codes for CASSRDSTDTQYF.

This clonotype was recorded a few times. This CDR3 reads CSVEPKDSPIQETQYF. The DNA of the CDR3 is TGCAGCGTTGAACCCAAGGACAGCCCAATCCAAGAGACCCAGTACTTC. The gene calls are TRBV29-1 and TRBJ2-5; TRBD1 is a possible D gene (6 bases). The V gene's germline CDR1 is SQVTM and CDR2 ANQGSEA. The CDR3 is 16 amino acids. The V end lost 2 bases, the J end lost 1 base, and 17 bases lay between the germline ends.

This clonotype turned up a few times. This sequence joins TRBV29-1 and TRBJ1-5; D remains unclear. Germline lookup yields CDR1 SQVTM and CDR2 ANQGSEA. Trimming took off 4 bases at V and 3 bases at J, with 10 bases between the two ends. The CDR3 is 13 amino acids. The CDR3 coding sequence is TGCAGCGTTGGAATGGGAGACAATCAGCCCCAGCATTTT. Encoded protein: CSVGMGDNQPQHF. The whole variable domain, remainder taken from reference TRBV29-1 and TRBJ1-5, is SAVISQKPSRDICQRGTSLTIQCQVDSQVTMMFWYRQQPGQSLTLIATANQGSEATYESGFVIDKFPISRPNLTFSTLTVSNMSPEDSSIYLCSVGMGDNQPQHFGDGTRLSIL.

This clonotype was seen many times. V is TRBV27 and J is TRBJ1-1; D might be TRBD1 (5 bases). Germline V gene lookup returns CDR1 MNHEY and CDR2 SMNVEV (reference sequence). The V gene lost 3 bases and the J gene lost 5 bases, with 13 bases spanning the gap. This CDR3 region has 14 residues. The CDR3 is CASSFRRERTEAFF. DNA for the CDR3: TGTGCCAGCAGTTTCCGCAGGGAGAGGACTGAAGCTTTCTTT.

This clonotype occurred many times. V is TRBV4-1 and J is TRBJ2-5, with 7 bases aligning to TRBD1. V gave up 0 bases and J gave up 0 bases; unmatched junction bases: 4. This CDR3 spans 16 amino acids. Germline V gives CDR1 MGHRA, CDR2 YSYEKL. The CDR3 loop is CASSQDHRGDQETQYF. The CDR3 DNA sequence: TGCGCCAGCAGCCAAGATCACAGGGGCGACCAAGAGACCCAGTACTTC.

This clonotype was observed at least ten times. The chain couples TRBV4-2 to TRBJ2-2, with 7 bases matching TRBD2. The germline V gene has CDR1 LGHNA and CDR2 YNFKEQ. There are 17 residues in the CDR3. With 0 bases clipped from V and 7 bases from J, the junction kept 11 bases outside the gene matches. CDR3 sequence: CASSQDFGGGSGGELFF. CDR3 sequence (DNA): TGTGCCAGCAGCCAAGATTTTGGGGGGGGGAGTGGCGGGGAGCTGTTTTTT.

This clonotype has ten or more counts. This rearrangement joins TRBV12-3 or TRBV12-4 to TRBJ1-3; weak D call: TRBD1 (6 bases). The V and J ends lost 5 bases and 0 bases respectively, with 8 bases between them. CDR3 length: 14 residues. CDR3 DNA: TGTGCCAGCAGTCCGACAGGCTCTGGAAACACCATATATTTT. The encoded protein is CASSPTGSGNTIYF.

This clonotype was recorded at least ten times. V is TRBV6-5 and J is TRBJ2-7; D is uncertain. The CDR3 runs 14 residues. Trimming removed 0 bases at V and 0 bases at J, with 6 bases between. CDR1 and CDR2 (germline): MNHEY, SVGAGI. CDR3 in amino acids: CASSYSTRSYEQYF. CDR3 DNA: TGTGCCAGCAGTTACTCGACTCGCTCCTACGAGCAGTACTTC.

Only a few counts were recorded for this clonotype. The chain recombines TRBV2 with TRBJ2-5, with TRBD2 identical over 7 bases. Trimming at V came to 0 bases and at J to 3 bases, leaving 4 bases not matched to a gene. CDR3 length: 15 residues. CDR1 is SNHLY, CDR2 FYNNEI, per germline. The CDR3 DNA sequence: TGTGCCAGCAGTGAAGCGGGCAGCGGGAAAGAGACCCAGTACTTC. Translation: CASSEAGSGKETQYF.

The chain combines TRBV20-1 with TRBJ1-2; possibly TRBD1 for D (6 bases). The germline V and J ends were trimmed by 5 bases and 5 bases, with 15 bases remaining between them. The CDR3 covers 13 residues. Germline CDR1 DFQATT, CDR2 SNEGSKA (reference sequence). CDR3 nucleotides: TGCAGTGCTGGGGAAAGGACAGAATATGGCTACACCTTC. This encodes CSAGERTEYGYTF.

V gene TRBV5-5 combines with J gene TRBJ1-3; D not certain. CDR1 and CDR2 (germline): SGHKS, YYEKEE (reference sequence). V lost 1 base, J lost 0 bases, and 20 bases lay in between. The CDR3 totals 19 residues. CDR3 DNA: TGTGCCAGCAGCTTGACGCGGCCAGCCGATCCCCTCTCTGGAAACACCATATATTTT. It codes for CASSLTRPADPLSGNTIYF.

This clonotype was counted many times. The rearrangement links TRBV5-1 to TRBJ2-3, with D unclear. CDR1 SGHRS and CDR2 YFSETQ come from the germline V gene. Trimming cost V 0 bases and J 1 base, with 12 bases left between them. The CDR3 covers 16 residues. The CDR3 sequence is CASSLEGISGTDTQYF. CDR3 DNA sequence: TGCGCCAGCAGCTTGGAAGGGATTTCAGGCACAGATACGCAGTATTTT.

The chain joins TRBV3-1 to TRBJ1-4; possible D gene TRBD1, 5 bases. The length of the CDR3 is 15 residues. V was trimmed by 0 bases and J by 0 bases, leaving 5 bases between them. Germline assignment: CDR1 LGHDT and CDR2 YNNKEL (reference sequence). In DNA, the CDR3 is TGTGCCAGCAGCCAAGAAGGGGCAACTAATGAAAAACTGTTTTTT. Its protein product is CASSQEGATNEKLFF.

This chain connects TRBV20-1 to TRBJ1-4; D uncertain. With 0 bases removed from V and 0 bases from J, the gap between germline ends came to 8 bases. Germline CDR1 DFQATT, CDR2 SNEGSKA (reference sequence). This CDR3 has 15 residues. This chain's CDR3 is CSARDLQSTNEKLFF. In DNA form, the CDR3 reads TGCAGTGCTAGAGACTTACAGTCAACTAATGAAAAACTGTTTTTT.

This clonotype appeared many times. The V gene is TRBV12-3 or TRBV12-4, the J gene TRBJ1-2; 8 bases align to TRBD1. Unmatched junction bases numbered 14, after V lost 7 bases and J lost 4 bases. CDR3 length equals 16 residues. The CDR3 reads CASIMDREEGGYGYTF. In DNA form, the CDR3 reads TGTGCCAGCATTATGGACAGGGAAGAGGGTGGCTATGGCTACACCTTC.

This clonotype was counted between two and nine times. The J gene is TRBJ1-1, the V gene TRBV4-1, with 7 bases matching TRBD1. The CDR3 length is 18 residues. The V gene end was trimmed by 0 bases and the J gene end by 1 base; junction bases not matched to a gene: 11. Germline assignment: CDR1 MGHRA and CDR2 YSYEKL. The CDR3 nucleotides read TGCGCCAGCAGCCAAGATCCCATCCTCGGACAGGCGAACACTGAAGCTTTCTTT. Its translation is CASSQDPILGQANTEAFF.

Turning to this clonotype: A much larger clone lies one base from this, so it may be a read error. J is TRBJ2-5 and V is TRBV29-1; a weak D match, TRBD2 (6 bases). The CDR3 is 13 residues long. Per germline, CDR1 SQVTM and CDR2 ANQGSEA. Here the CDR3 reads CRVERRREETQYF. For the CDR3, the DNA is TGCAGGGTTGAAAGGCGGAGGGAAGAGACCCAGTACTTC.

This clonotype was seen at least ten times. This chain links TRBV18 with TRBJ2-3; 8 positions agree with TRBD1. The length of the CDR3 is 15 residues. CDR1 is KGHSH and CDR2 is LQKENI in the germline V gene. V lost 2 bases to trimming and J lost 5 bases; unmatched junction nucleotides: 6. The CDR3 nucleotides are TGTGCCAGCTCACCAGGACAGGGAGGTATAGATACGCAGTATTTT. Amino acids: CASSPGQGGIDTQYF. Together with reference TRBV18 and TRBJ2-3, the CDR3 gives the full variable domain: NAGVMQNPRHLVRRRGQEARLRCSPMKGHSHVYWYRQLPEEGLKFMVYLQKENIIDESGMPKERFSAEFPKEGPSILRIQQVVRGDSAAYFCASSPGQGGIDTQYFGPGTRLTVL.

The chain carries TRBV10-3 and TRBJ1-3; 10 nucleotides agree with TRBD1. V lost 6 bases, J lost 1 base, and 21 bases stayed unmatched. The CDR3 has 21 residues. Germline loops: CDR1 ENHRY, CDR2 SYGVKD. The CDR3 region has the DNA TGTGCCATCAGCGTGCGGGGGGAACCGGGACAGGGGATGTGGTCTGGAAACACCATATATTTT. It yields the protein CAISVRGEPGQGMWSGNTIYF.

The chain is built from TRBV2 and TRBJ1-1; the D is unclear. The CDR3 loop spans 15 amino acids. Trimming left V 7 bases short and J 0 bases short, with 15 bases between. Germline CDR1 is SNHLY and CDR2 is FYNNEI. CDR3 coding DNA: TGTGCCAGCAAAGGACGGTCCCTGTTGAACACTGAAGCTTTCTTT. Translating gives CASKGRSLLNTEAFF.

The CDR3 region has the DNA TGTGCCAGCAGGCTTCTCGGGACTAGCGGGGTTCGCTCCTACAATGAGCAGTTCTTC. This gives the protein CASRLLGTSGVRSYNEQFF. The chain combines TRBV7-9 with TRBJ2-1; 13 nucleotides align to TRBD2. The J segment lost 0 bases and the V segment lost 6 bases, leaving 11 bases of the junction unmatched. The CDR3 consists of 19 residues. CDR1 is SEHNR and CDR2 is FQNEAQ in the germline V gene (reference sequence).

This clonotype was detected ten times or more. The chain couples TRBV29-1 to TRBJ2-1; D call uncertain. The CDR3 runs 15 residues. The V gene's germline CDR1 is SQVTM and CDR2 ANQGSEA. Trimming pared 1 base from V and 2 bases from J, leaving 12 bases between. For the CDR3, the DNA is TGCAGCGTTGAAGCTGCCGAACGAGCCTACAATGAGCAGTTCTTC. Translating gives CSVEAAERAYNEQFF.

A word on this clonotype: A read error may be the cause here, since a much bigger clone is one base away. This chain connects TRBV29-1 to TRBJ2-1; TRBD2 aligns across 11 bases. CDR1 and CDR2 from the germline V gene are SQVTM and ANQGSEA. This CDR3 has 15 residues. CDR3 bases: TGCAGCATTGAAGGGATGACTAGCGGGGATTATGAGCAGTTCTTC. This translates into CSIEGMTSGDYEQFF.

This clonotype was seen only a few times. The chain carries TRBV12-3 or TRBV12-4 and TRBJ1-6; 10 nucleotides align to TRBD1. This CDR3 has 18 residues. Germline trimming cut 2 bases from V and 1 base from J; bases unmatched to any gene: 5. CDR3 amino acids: CASSLQTGGISYNSPLHF. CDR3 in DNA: TGTGCCAGCAGTTTACAGACAGGGGGCATATCCTATAATTCACCCCTCCACTTT.

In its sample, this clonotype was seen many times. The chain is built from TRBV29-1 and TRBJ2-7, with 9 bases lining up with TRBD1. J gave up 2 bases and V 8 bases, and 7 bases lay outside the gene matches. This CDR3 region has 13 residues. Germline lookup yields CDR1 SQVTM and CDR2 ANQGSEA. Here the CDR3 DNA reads TGCAGCACCCGGACAGGGGAACCCTACGAGCAGTACTTC. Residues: CSTRTGEPYEQYF.

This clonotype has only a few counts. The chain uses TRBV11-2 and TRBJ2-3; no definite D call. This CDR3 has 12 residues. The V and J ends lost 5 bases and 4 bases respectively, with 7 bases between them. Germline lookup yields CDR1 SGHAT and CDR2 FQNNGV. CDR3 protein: CASSPGPDTQYF. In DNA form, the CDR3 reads TGTGCCAGCAGCCCTGGGCCAGATACGCAGTATTTT.